The 3 T cell receptor beta chains in this list originate from one sample, sequenced in a study of blood T cell repertoires in COVID-19. Profiled with immunoSEQ multiplex PCR; TCRdb holds only in-frame clones, not every one. Of 150,000 or so clones in the sample, about 84% are singletons; the top ten hold around 13%. Material for sequencing was peripheral blood. The origin of the receptors is a man in his 60s with active or convalescent COVID-19.

CDR3 bases: TGTGCCAGCAGTTTATATTTGCGGGACTACGAGCAGTACTTC. Protein product: CASSLYLRDYEQYF. The chain combines TRBV28 with TRBJ2-7; the D gene is possibly TRBD2 (6 bases). V was trimmed by 1 base and J by 3 bases, leaving 10 bases between them. The CDR3 runs to 14 residues. The germline V gene encodes CDR1 MDHEN and CDR2 SYDVKM.

This rearrangement joins TRBV10-3 to TRBJ2-7; D may be TRBD2 (6 bases). V lost 8 bases and J lost 6, with 14 bases in between. Germline lookup yields CDR1 ENHRY and CDR2 SYGVKD. The CDR3 runs to 12 residues. Here the CDR3 DNA reads TGTGCCATCGGGGGGTATGGATCCGAGCAGTACTTC. Protein product: CAIGGYGSEQYF.

The V call is TRBV4-3, the J call TRBJ2-7; 9 nucleotides line up with TRBD1. V lost 3 bases and J lost 3; bases outside the gene matches: 6. Per the germline V gene, CDR1 is LGHNA and CDR2 is YSLEER. This CDR3 contains 15 residues. CDR3 sequence (DNA): TGCGCCAGCAGCCAGGGAGGGACAGGGAACTACGAGCAGTACTTC. Translation gives CASSQGGTGNYEQYF.